The 20 T cell receptor beta chains in this list originate from one sample, sequenced in a study of cytomegalovirus exposure and HLA in healthy donors. Both 60 Vbeta primers and 13 Jbeta primers went into the PCR. Assay: immunoSEQ multiplex PCR; the TCRdb copy retains only in-frame clones and omits some. Seen in this sample are approximately 150,000 clones; the ten most common clones hold under 2%. The sample consisted of PBMCs. These receptors originate from a woman aged 45-59 years in good health and CMV-seronegative.

The chain carries TRBV25-1 and TRBJ2-7; TRBD1 agrees at 7 bases. Germline V gene sequence: CDR1 MGHDK, CDR2 SYGVNS. V trimming: 4 bases; J trimming: 3 bases; junction bases outside the gene matches: 9. CDR3 size: 15 residues. The chain's CDR3 is CASSAPGGPLYEQYF. DNA of the CDR3: TGTGCCAGCAGTGCCCCAGGGGGTCCCCTCTACGAGCAGTACTTC.

The CDR3 loop reads CASRGREVPGELFF. The CDR3 DNA reads TGTGCCAGCAGGGGCCGCGAAGTCCCCGGGGAGCTGTTTTTT. This rearrangement joins TRBV6-1 to TRBJ2-2; D remains unclear. CDR3 size: 14 residues. V lost 6 bases and J 6 bases, leaving 14 bases between the germline ends. Germline loops: CDR1 MNHNS, CDR2 SASEGT.

The rearrangement uses TRBV28 and TRBJ1-2, with 7 positions matching TRBD1. Germline CDR1 is MDHEN and CDR2 is SYDVKM. J lost 2 bases, V lost 2 bases, and 2 bases had no gene match. The CDR3 loop spans 14 amino acids. The CDR3 coding sequence is TGTGCCAGCAGTTTACGACAGGGAAACTATGGCTACACCTTC. Translated: CASSLRQGNYGYTF.

This sequence joins TRBV4-2 and TRBJ1-1, with 8 bases matching TRBD1. Germline V gives CDR1 LGHNA, CDR2 YNFKEQ. This CDR3 contains 14 residues. V trimming: 4 bases; J trimming: 3 bases; junction bases outside the gene matches: 4. Here the CDR3 reads CASSPGTGYTEAFF. CDR3 nucleotides: TGTGCCAGCAGCCCCGGGACAGGATACACTGAAGCTTTCTTT.

This chain uses TRBV5-6 with TRBJ2-3, with a possible D match to TRBD1 (6 bases). The V gene lost 4 bases and the J gene lost 1 base, with 13 bases spanning the gap. Germline-derived CDR1 and CDR2 are SGHDT and YYEEEE. The CDR3 is 15 amino acids. Here the CDR3 reads CASSPRGWGTDTQYF. CDR3 in DNA: TGTGCCAGCAGCCCCAGGGGATGGGGCACAGATACGCAGTATTTT.

The chain joins TRBV9 to TRBJ2-1, with 13 bases lining up with TRBD2. This CDR3 has 20 amino acids. The junction had 11 bases not matched to a gene; V was cut back by 1 base and J by 1 base. Germline V gene sequence: CDR1 SGDLS, CDR2 YYNGEE. The CDR3 sequence is CASSVSSLAGGQLSYNEQFF. The DNA for the CDR3 is TGTGCCAGCAGCGTATCCTCACTAGCGGGGGGGCAATTATCCTACAATGAGCAGTTCTTC.

The V and J genes are TRBV28 and TRBJ1-2; 10 nucleotides line up with TRBD1. The CDR3 length is 14 residues. CDR1 and CDR2 from the germline V gene are MDHEN and SYDVKM. With V trimmed by 7 bases and J by 12 bases, 14 bases remained unmatched. This CDR3 reads CASIKPGTGDKNTF. DNA for the CDR3: TGTGCCAGCATTAAACCCGGGACAGGGGACAAGAACACCTTC.

The J gene is TRBJ2-1, the V gene TRBV18; 13 bases are shared with TRBD2. CDR1 KGHSH and CDR2 LQKENI come from the germline V gene. V dropped 0 bases and J dropped 8; count of bases not matched to a gene: 4. CDR3 size: 16 residues. This chain's CDR3 is CASSPPGTSGKDEQFF. The DNA for the CDR3 is TGTGCCAGCTCACCACCCGGGACTAGCGGGAAGGATGAGCAGTTCTTC.

This chain joins TRBV2 and TRBJ2-5, with D perhaps TRBD1 (6 bases). The CDR3 consists of 11 residues. Trimming removed 8 bases at V and 5 bases at J, with 9 bases between. From germline, CDR1 is SNHLY and CDR2 FYNNEI. The CDR3 here is CASGRGETQYF. In DNA form, the CDR3 reads TGTGCCAGCGGTAGGGGGGAGACCCAGTACTTC.

The chain is built from TRBV27 and TRBJ2-5; 10 nucleotides match TRBD2. V lost 8 bases to trimming and J lost 7 bases; unmatched junction nucleotides: 4. Germline lookup yields CDR1 MNHEY and CDR2 SMNVEV (reference sequence). The CDR3 totals 12 residues. The CDR3 coding sequence is TGTGCCAGCTCCCGGACTAGCGGGACCCAGTACTTC. Its protein product is CASSRTSGTQYF.

CDR3 in amino acids: CASSILPNTEAFF. The DNA for the CDR3 is TGTGCCAGTAGTATCCTCCCGAACACTGAAGCTTTCTTT. This chain joins TRBV19 and TRBJ1-1; no firm D call. Germline V gene lookup returns CDR1 LNHDA and CDR2 SQIVND (reference sequence). The ends were cut back, 3 bases at V and 1 base at J, with 6 bases in the middle. The length of the CDR3 is 13 residues. The full variable domain, with the rest looked up from reference TRBV19 and TRBJ1-1, is DGGITQSPKYLFRKEGQNVTLSCEQNLNHDAMYWYRQDPGQGLRLIYYSQIVNDFQKGDIAEGYSVSREKKESFPLTVTSAQKNPTAFYLCASSILPNTEAFFGQGTRLTVV.

In DNA form, the CDR3 reads TGTGCCAGCGGCGGGGTCGGTCACCAGACCCAGTACTTC. This codes for CASGGVGHQTQYF. This rearrangement joins TRBV27 to TRBJ2-5, with a weak D call TRBD2 (6 bases). The CDR3 totals 13 residues. Trimming cost V 8 bases and J 6 bases, with 16 bases left between them. Germline CDR1 MNHEY, CDR2 SMNVEV (reference sequence).

The chain carries TRBV4-3 and TRBJ2-7; TRBD1 agrees at 10 bases. Germline CDR1 reads LGHNA; CDR2 reads YSLEER. The CDR3 runs 16 residues. With 4 bases clipped from V and 4 bases from J, the junction kept 10 bases outside the gene matches. DNA for the CDR3: TGCGCCAGCAGCCGCAAACTGGGACAGGGGCTTTACGAGCAGTACTTC. Translating gives CASSRKLGQGLYEQYF.

The J gene is TRBJ2-7, the V gene TRBV19; 9 nucleotides align to TRBD2. Losses at the gene ends were 3 bases for V and 0 bases for J; bases not matched to a gene: 9. The CDR3 covers 17 residues. CDR1 LNHDA and CDR2 SQIVND come from the germline V gene (reference sequence). CDR3 sequence (DNA): TGTGCCAGTAGTATTGGTAGCGGGGGAAAAAGCTCCTACGAGCAGTACTTC. Translation: CASSIGSGGKSSYEQYF. Variable domain in full (rest from reference TRBV19 and TRBJ2-7): DGGITQSPKYLFRKEGQNVTLSCEQNLNHDAMYWYRQDPGQGLRLIYYSQIVNDFQKGDIAEGYSVSREKKESFPLTVTSAQKNPTAFYLCASSIGSGGKSSYEQYFGPGTRLTVT.

The chain joins TRBV5-6 to TRBJ2-1; no definite D call. CDR1 and CDR2 from the germline V gene are SGHDT and YYEEEE. The V end was cut by 0 bases, the J end by 2 bases, with 12 bases between. This CDR3 comprises 16 residues. CDR3: CASSLANQSPYNEQFF. CDR3 sequence (DNA): TGTGCCAGCAGCTTGGCCAACCAGTCTCCCTACAATGAGCAGTTCTTC.

The chain joins TRBV30 to TRBJ2-5; D is possibly TRBD2 (5 bases). Trimming removed 5 bases from V and 2 bases from J, with 12 bases in between. This CDR3 has 13 amino acids. Germline loops: CDR1 GTSNPN, CDR2 SVGIG (reference sequence). CDR3 residues: CAWSLLAQETQYF. CDR3 DNA sequence: TGTGCCTGGTCTTTGCTAGCTCAAGAGACCCAGTACTTC.

V usage is TRBV7-6 and J usage is TRBJ1-4; 9 nucleotides line up with TRBD1. This CDR3 contains 16 residues. V lost 1 base and J lost 7; bases outside the gene matches: 7. Germline V gives CDR1 SGHVS, CDR2 FNYEAQ. CDR3 DNA: TGTGCCAGCAGCTTAGGACAGGGGGGAGAGGGTGAAAAACTGTTTTTT. Protein product: CASSLGQGGEGEKLFF. The entire variable domain, with the rest obtained from reference TRBV7-6 and TRBJ1-4, is as follows: GAGVSQSPRYKVTKRGQDVALRCDPISGHVSLYWYRQALGQGPEFLTYFNYEAQQDKSGLPNDRFSAERPEGSISTLTIQRTEQRDSAMYRCASSLGQGGEGEKLFFGSGTQLSVL.

The chain recombines TRBV4-2 with TRBJ2-7, with 7 bases fitting TRBD2. CDR1 is LGHNA, CDR2 YNFKEQ, per germline. J was trimmed by 7 bases and V by 3 bases; bases with no gene match: 6. The CDR3 spans 13 residues. The CDR3 sequence: CASSHSAGVEQYF. CDR3 DNA sequence: TGTGCCAGCAGCCATAGTGCGGGAGTGGAGCAGTACTTC.

This sequence joins TRBV4-1 and TRBJ2-7; D is perhaps TRBD2 (6 bases). V gave up 0 bases and J gave up 3 bases, with 27 bases separating them. CDR1 is MGHRA and CDR2 is YSYEKL in the germline V gene. The CDR3 extends over 20 amino acids. Here the CDR3 reads CASSQDFGSGRESGDYEQYF. In DNA form, the CDR3 reads TGCGCCAGCAGCCAAGATTTCGGATCTGGTCGTGAATCGGGGGACTACGAGCAGTACTTC.

Regarding this clone: Mismatch with germline at one junction end may stem from a read error. This chain uses TRBV5-1 with TRBJ2-1; 12 bases are shared with TRBD2. The CDR3 length is 17 residues. Germline V gene data show CDR1 as SGHRS and CDR2 as YFSETQ. CDR3 sequence: CASSLVLAGGLLNEQFF. For the CDR3, the DNA is TGCGCCAGCAGTTTGGTTCTAGCGGGAGGGCTTCTCAATGAGCAGTTCTTC.